This is a list of T cell receptor beta chains from one sample in a study of blood T cell repertoires in COVID-19. The assay was immunoSEQ multiplex PCR, and TCRdb's table has in-frame clones only and misses some. The data show about 80,000 clones, with around 78% seen just once and less than 20% held by the top ten. Sequencing input: peripheral blood. The receptor source for this set is a human donor in a cohort sampled during active COVID-19. Both conserved end residues are part of each CDR3. D genes are given only for firm matches. Clone size appears in some rows only: once, few, many, or a class for an expanded clone.

J gene: TRBJ1-2; V gene: TRBV20-1; D gene: TRBD1; clone size: -; CDR3 protein: CSAAPGGHLF; CDR3 DNA: TGCAGTGCGGCGCCAGGGGGCCATCTCTTC
J gene: TRBJ2-7; V gene: TRBV7-9; D gene: TRBD1; clone size: -; CDR3 protein: CASSSSKDRAYEQYF; CDR3 DNA: TGTGCCAGCAGCTCATCGAAAGACAGGGCTTACGAGCAGTACTTC
J gene: TRBJ1-2; V gene: TRBV18; D gene: -; clone size: -; CDR3 protein: CASSPQDRPNYGYTF; CDR3 DNA: TGTGCCAGCTCACCACAGGACAGACCTAACTATGGCTACACCTTC
J gene: TRBJ2-1; V gene: TRBV3-1/TRBV3-2; D gene: -; clone size: -; CDR3 protein: CASSSWSVSYNEQFF; CDR3 DNA: TGTGCCAGCAGCTCTTGGTCGGTCTCCTACAATGAGCAGTTCTTC
J gene: TRBJ2-2; V gene: TRBV5-5; D gene: -; clone size: -; CDR3 protein: CASSLVGGGTGELFF; CDR3 DNA: TGTGCCAGCAGCTTGGTTGGGGGAGGCACCGGGGAGCTGTTTTTT
J gene: TRBJ2-6; V gene: TRBV15; D gene: -; clone size: -; CDR3 protein: CATSRGRGAGANVLTF; CDR3 DNA: TGTGCCACCAGCAGAGGTCGCGGGGCTGGGGCCAACGTCCTGACTTTC
J gene: TRBJ2-3; V gene: TRBV9; D gene: -; clone size: -; CDR3 protein: CASSVVPRDTQYF; CDR3 DNA: TGTGCCAGCAGCGTAGTACCGCGCGATACGCAGTATTTT
J gene: TRBJ1-2; V gene: TRBV29-1; D gene: -; clone size: few; CDR3 protein: CSAQYRAAGYTF; CDR3 DNA: TGCAGCGCCCAGTACCGAGCGGCCGGCTACACCTTC
J gene: TRBJ1-1; V gene: TRBV7-6; D gene: TRBD1; clone size: -; CDR3 protein: CASSALVSGGTEAFF; CDR3 DNA: TGTGCCAGCAGCGCCCTTGTATCAGGGGGAACTGAAGCTTTCTTT
J gene: TRBJ1-1; V gene: TRBV6-5; D gene: -; clone size: -; CDR3 protein: CASSYSTSGYTEAFF; CDR3 DNA: TGTGCCAGCAGTTACTCGACTAGCGGGTACACTGAAGCTTTCTTT
J gene: TRBJ2-2; V gene: TRBV9; D gene: TRBD2; clone size: -; CDR3 protein: CASSLSRQREAGTGELFF; CDR3 DNA: TGTGCCAGCAGCTTAAGTCGCCAGCGGGAGGCCGGTACCGGGGAGCTGTTTTTT
J gene: TRBJ2-7; V gene: TRBV5-6; D gene: -; clone size: -; CDR3 protein: CASSLWGHPYEQYF; CDR3 DNA: TGTGCCAGCAGCTTGTGGGGACACCCCTACGAGCAGTACTTC
J gene: TRBJ2-2; V gene: TRBV11-3; D gene: -; clone size: -; CDR3 protein: CASSGPTGELFF; CDR3 DNA: TGTGCCAGCAGCGGCCCAACCGGGGAGCTGTTTTTT
J gene: TRBJ1-1; V gene: TRBV21-1; D gene: -; clone size: -; CDR3 protein: CASTGGVVIEAFF; CDR3 DNA: TGTGCCAGTACAGGGGGCGTTGTAATTGAAGCTTTCTTT
J gene: TRBJ2-1; V gene: TRBV11-3; D gene: TRBD2; clone size: few; CDR3 protein: CASSFLGLASYNEQFF; CDR3 DNA: TGTGCCAGCAGCTTCCTGGGACTAGCGTCCTACAATGAGCAGTTCTTC
J gene: TRBJ1-2; V gene: TRBV10-2; D gene: TRBD1; clone size: -; CDR3 protein: CASSEYGTGAEVDGYTF; CDR3 DNA: TGCGCCAGCAGTGAGTACGGGACAGGGGCGGAGGTTGATGGCTACACCTTC
J gene: TRBJ2-5; V gene: TRBV5-1; D gene: TRBD2; clone size: -; CDR3 protein: CASSLGTSGGVQETQYF; CDR3 DNA: TGCGCCAGCAGCTTGGGGACTAGCGGAGGCGTCCAAGAGACCCAGTACTTC
J gene: TRBJ2-2; V gene: TRBV27; D gene: TRBD1; clone size: -; CDR3 protein: CASSFLGDRGAGELFF; CDR3 DNA: TGTGCCAGCAGTTTCCTCGGGGACAGGGGGGCCGGGGAGCTGTTTTTT